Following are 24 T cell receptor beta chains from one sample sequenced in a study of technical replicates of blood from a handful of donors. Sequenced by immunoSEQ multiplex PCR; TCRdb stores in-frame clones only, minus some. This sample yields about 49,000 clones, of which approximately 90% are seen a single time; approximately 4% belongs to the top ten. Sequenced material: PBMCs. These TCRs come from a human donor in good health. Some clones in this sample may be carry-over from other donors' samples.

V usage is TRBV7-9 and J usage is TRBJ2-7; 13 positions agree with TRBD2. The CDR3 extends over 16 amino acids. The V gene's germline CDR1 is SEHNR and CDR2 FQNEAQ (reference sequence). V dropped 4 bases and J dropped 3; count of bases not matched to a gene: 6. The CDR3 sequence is CASSSGLAGVIYEQYF. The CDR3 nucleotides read TGTGCCAGCAGCTCAGGACTAGCGGGAGTCATCTACGAGCAGTACTTC.

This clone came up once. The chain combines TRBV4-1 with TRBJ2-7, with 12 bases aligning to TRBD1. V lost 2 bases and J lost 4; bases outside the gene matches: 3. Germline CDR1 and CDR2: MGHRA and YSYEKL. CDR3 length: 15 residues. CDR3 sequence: CASSQRDRGPYEQYF. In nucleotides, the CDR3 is TGCGCCAGCAGCCAACGGGACAGGGGGCCGTACGAGCAGTACTTC.

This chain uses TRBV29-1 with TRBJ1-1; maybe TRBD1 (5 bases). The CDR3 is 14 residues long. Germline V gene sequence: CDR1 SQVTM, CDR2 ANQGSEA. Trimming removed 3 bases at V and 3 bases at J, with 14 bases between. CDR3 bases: TGCAGCGTTGACCCAAGAATAGGGGACACTGAAGCTTTCTTT. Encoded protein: CSVDPRIGDTEAFF.

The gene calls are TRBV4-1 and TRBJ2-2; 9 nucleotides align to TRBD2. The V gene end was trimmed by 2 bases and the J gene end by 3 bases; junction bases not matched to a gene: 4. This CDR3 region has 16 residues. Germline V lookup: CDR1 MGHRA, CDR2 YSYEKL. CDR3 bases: TGCGCCAGCAGCCAACCTAGCGGGACCTACACCGGGGAGCTGTTTTTT. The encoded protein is CASSQPSGTYTGELFF.

The CDR3 loop reads CASSLIYSGEQFF. The CDR3 DNA sequence: TGCGCCAGCAGCCTGATCTATTCAGGCGAGCAGTTCTTC. The gene calls are TRBV5-1 and TRBJ2-1; no definite D call. This CDR3 spans 13 amino acids. Germline assignment: CDR1 SGHRS and CDR2 YFSETQ. The V end was cut by 4 bases, the J end by 10 bases, with 15 bases between.

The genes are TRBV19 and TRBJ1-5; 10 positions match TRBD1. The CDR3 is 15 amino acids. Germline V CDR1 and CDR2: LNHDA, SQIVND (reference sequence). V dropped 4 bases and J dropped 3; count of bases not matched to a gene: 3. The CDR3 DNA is TGTGCCAGTAGTAGAGGACAGGGGGTCAATCAGCCCCAGCATTTT. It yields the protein CASSRGQGVNQPQHF.

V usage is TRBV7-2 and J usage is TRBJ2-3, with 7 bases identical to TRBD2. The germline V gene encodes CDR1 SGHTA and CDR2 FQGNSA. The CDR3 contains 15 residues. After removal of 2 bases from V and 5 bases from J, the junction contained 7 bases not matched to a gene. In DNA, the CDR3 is TGTGCCAGCAGCTTACGCGGGGGACCAGAAGATACGCAGTATTTT. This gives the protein CASSLRGGPEDTQYF. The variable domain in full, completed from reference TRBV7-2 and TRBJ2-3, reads GAGVSQSPSNKVTEKGKDVELRCDPISGHTALYWYRQSLGQGLEFLIYFQGNSAPDKSGLPSDRFSAERTGGSVSTLTIQRTQQEDSAVYLCASSLRGGPEDTQYFGPGTRLTVL.

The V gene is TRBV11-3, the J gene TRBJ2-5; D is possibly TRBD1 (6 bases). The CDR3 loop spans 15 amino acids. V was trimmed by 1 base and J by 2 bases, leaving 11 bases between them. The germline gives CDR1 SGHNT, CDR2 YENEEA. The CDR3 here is CASSLGPGQQETQYF. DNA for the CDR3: TGTGCCAGCAGCTTAGGGCCTGGACAGCAAGAGACCCAGTACTTC.

The CDR3 region has the DNA TGTGCCAGCACCGAGACTAGCGGGAGTTACAATGAGCAGTTCTTC. The encoded protein is CASTETSGSYNEQFF. The chain links TRBV6-5 to TRBJ2-1; 12 bases are shared with TRBD2. There are 15 residues in the CDR3. Losses at the gene ends were 7 bases for V and 4 bases for J; bases not matched to a gene: 5. CDR1 is MNHEY and CDR2 is SVGAGI in the germline V gene.

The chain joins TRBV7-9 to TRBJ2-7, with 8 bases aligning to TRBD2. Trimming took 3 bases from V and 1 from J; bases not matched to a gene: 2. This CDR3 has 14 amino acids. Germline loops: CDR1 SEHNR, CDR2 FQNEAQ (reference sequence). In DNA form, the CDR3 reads TGTGCCAGCAGCTTCGGGGGGGCATCCTACGAGCAGTACTTC. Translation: CASSFGGASYEQYF.

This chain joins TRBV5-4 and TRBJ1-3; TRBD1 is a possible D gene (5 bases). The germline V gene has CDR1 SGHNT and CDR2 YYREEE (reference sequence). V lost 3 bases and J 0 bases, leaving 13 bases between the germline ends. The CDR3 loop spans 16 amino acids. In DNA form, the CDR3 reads TGTGCCAGCAGCTCGCTCGGGACTTACTCTGGAAACACCATATATTTT. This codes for CASSSLGTYSGNTIYF.

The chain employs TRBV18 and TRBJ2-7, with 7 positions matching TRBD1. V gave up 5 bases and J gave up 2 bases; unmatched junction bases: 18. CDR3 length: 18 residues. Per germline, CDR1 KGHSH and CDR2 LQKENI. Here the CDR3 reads CASSKTDRVHENPYEQYF. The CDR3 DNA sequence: TGTGCCAGCTCAAAGACTGACAGGGTTCACGAGAACCCCTACGAGCAGTACTTC.

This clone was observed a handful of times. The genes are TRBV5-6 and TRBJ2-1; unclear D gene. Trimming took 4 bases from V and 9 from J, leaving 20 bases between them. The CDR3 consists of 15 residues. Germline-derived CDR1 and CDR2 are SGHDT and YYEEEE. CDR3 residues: CASSAIRVEISEQFF. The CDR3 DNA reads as TGTGCCAGCAGCGCGATCCGGGTGGAGATAAGTGAGCAGTTCTTC.

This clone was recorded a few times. CDR3 region: CASSSRRLAGHGSYNEQFF. In DNA, the CDR3 is TGTGCCAGCAGCTCAAGAAGGCTAGCGGGCCACGGCAGCTACAATGAGCAGTTCTTC. V usage is TRBV5-4 and J usage is TRBJ2-1, with TRBD2 matching 8 bases. The CDR3 consists of 19 residues. V gave up 3 bases and J gave up 3 bases; unmatched junction bases: 17. The germline V gene encodes CDR1 SGHNT and CDR2 YYREEE (reference sequence).

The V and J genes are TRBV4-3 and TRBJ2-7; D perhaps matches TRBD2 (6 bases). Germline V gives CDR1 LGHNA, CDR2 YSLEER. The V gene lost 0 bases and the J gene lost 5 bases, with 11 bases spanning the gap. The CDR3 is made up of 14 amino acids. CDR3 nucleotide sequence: TGCGCCAGCAGCCAAGATTCGGAGGGAGACGAGCAGTACTTC. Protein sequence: CASSQDSEGDEQYF.

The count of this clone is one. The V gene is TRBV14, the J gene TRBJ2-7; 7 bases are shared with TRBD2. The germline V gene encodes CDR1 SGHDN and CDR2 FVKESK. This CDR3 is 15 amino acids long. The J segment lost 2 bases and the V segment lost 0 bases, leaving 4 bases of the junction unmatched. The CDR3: CASSQESGIAYEQYF. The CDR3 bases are TGTGCCAGCAGCCAAGAAAGCGGGATCGCCTACGAGCAGTACTTC.

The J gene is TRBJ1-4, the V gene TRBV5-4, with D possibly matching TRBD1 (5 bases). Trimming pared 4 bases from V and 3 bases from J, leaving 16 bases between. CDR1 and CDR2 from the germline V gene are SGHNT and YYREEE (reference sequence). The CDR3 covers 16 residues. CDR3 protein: CASSLLAGGANEKLFF. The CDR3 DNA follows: TGTGCCAGCAGCCTTCTTGCTGGGGGGGCTAATGAAAAACTGTTTTTT.

CDR3 in DNA: TGTGCCACCAAACAGGGTCCTCAAGGATGGGAGCAGTACTTC. It encodes CATKQGPQGWEQYF. This chain connects TRBV2 to TRBJ2-7; a weak D match, TRBD1 (6 bases). Germline CDR1 SNHLY, CDR2 FYNNEI. The ends were cut back, 10 bases at V and 7 bases at J, with 23 bases in the middle. The CDR3 covers 14 residues.

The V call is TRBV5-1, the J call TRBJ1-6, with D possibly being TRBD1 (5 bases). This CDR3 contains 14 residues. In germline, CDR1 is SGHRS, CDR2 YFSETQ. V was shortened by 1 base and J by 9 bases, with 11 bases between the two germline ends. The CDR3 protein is CASSLTGWSSPLHF. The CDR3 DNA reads TGCGCCAGCAGCTTGACAGGTTGGTCTTCACCCCTCCACTTT.

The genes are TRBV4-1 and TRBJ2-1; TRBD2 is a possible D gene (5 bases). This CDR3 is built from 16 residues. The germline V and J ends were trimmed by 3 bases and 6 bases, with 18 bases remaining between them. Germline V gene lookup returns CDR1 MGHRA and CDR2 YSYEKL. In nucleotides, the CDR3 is TGCGCCAGCAGCCAGGCGCACGGGGTGGTTGGCAATGAGCAGTTCTTC. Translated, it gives CASSQAHGVVGNEQFF.

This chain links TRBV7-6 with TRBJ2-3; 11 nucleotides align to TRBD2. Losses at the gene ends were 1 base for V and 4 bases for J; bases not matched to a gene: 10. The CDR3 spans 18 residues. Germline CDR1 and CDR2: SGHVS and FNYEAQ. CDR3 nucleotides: TGTGCCAGCAGCTTAGGACGCCTTAGCGGGGGGGCCGCAGATACGCAGTATTTT. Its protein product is CASSLGRLSGGAADTQYF.

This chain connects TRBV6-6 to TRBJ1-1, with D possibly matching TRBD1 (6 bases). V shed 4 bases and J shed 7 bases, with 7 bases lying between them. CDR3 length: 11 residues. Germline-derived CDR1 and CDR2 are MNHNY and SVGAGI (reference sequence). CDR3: CASSWGREAFF. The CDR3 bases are TGTGCCAGCAGTTGGGGGCGTGAAGCTTTCTTT.

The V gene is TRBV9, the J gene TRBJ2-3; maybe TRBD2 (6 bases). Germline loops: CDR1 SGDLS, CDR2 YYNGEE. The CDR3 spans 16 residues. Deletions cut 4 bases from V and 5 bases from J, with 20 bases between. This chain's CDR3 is CASSTRAPGALDTQYF. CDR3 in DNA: TGTGCCAGCAGCACACGGGCCCCGGGAGCCTTAGATACGCAGTATTTT. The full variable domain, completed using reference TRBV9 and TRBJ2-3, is DSGVTQTPKHLITATGQRVTLRCSPRSGDLSVYWYQQSLDQGLQFLIQYYNGEERAKGNILERFSAQQFPDLHSELNLSSLELGDSALYFCASSTRAPGALDTQYFGPGTRLTVL.

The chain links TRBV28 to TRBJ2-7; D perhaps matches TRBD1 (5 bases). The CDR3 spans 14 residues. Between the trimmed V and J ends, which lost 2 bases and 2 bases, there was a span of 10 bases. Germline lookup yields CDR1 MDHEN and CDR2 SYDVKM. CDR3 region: CASSLGQGPYEQYF. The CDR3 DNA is TGTGCCAGCAGTTTAGGGCAGGGCCCCTACGAGCAGTACTTC.